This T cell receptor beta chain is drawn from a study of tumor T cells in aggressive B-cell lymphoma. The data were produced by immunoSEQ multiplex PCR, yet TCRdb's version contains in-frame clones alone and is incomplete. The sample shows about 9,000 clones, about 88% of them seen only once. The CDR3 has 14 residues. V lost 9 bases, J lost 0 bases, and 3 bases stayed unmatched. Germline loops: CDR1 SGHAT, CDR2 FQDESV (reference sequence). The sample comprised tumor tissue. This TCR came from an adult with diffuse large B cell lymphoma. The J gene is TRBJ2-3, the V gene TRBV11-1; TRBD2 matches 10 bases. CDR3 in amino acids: CASKLAGSTDTQYF. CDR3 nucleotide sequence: TGTGCCAGTAAACTAGCGGGGAGCACAGATACGCAGTATTTT.